Listed below are T cell receptor beta chains from one sample, sequenced in a study of T cell changes during pregnancy in multiple sclerosis. Clones were sequenced by immunoSEQ multiplex PCR, and TCRdb holds only the in-frame ones, with some missing. The table has about 75,000 clones, about 94% seen once. This material consisted of CD4+ T cells from peripheral blood mononuclear cells, taken after pregnancy. These receptors originate from a female donor with multiple sclerosis, enrolled in a pregnancy study. CDR3s leave out the opening cysteine and the closing phenylalanine or tryptophan. The order of the fields is clone size, V gene, J gene, CDR3 protein. Clone size is stated in some rows and not others, as once, few, many or a class when expanded.

abundance: .; v_gene: TRBV13; j_gene: TRBJ2-3; CDR3aa: ASSCRLGRGADTQY
abundance: .; v_gene: TRBV19; j_gene: TRBJ2-2; CDR3aa: ASRTPRGLPGLAGVTGELF
abundance: .; v_gene: TRBV5-3; j_gene: TRBJ2-3; CDR3aa: ARSLEAGSTDTQY
abundance: .; v_gene: TRBV28; j_gene: TRBJ2-1; CDR3aa: ASSLGGALFDEQF
abundance: .; v_gene: TRBV6-5; j_gene: TRBJ2-7; CDR3aa: ASSRTLTYEQY
abundance: once; v_gene: TRBV11-3; j_gene: TRBJ2-2; CDR3aa: ASSQGGTGELF
abundance: .; v_gene: TRBV4-3; j_gene: TRBJ2-1; CDR3aa: ASSQDPSSGAQAIYNEQF
abundance: .; v_gene: TRBV27; j_gene: TRBJ2-2; CDR3aa: ASSLSRTGGSGELF
abundance: .; v_gene: TRBV5-1; j_gene: TRBJ1-2; CDR3aa: ASSLARGARGNGYT
abundance: once; v_gene: TRBV6-1; j_gene: TRBJ2-1; CDR3aa: ASSVEMSYNEQF
abundance: .; v_gene: TRBV19; j_gene: TRBJ2-4; CDR3aa: ASSIASGLAGGLKNIQY
abundance: .; v_gene: TRBV5-6; j_gene: TRBJ2-7; CDR3aa: ASQRRTPTYEQY
abundance: .; v_gene: TRBV19; j_gene: TRBJ2-3; CDR3aa: ASSLLRGDTQY
abundance: .; v_gene: TRBV5-4; j_gene: TRBJ2-1; CDR3aa: ASSSGGSSAYNEQF
abundance: .; v_gene: TRBV9; j_gene: TRBJ2-3; CDR3aa: ASSLGTSGSTDTQY
abundance: .; v_gene: TRBV28; j_gene: TRBJ2-1; CDR3aa: ASSLAGSSYNEQF
abundance: .; v_gene: TRBV7-2; j_gene: TRBJ2-2; CDR3aa: AAGRGNTGELF
abundance: .; v_gene: TRBV30; j_gene: TRBJ2-2; CDR3aa: AWSVRASGRNTGELF
abundance: once; v_gene: TRBV6-1; j_gene: TRBJ1-5; CDR3aa: ASSGSEGNYQPQH
abundance: .; v_gene: TRBV7-2; j_gene: TRBJ1-3; CDR3aa: ASSSWTGLSGNTIY
abundance: .; v_gene: TRBV2; j_gene: TRBJ1-2; CDR3aa: ASSMTGGDYGYT
abundance: .; v_gene: TRBV4-2; j_gene: TRBJ2-2; CDR3aa: ASSQGRAGVNTGELF
abundance: .; v_gene: TRBV2; j_gene: TRBJ1-1; CDR3aa: ASTQRGISEAF
abundance: .; v_gene: TRBV13; j_gene: TRBJ2-1; CDR3aa: ASSFRTSGSNEQF
abundance: .; v_gene: TRBV5-1; j_gene: TRBJ2-7; CDR3aa: ASSSAYEQY
abundance: once; v_gene: TRBV9; j_gene: TRBJ2-2; CDR3aa: ASSVGLRGGDGELF
abundance: .; v_gene: TRBV27; j_gene: TRBJ2-3; CDR3aa: ASSFHKWTSRTDTQY
abundance: .; v_gene: TRBV6-1; j_gene: TRBJ2-1; CDR3aa: ASSEARDNEQF
abundance: .; v_gene: TRBV15; j_gene: TRBJ2-4; CDR3aa: ATSREPGGMGGNIQY
abundance: .; v_gene: TRBV5-1; j_gene: TRBJ2-2; CDR3aa: ASSLRDTGELF
abundance: .; v_gene: TRBV6-1; j_gene: TRBJ1-3; CDR3aa: ASSGGTVNSGNTIY
abundance: .; v_gene: TRBV28; j_gene: TRBJ2-5; CDR3aa: ASTSGLETQY
abundance: .; v_gene: TRBV4-1; j_gene: TRBJ1-3; CDR3aa: ASSRGEDIVENTIY
abundance: .; v_gene: TRBV30; j_gene: TRBJ2-2; CDR3aa: ACGTGALFPGELF
abundance: .; v_gene: TRBV6-1; j_gene: TRBJ2-5; CDR3aa: ASSEGTPAQY
abundance: .; v_gene: TRBV7-9; j_gene: TRBJ2-1; CDR3aa: ASSPRLAKPYNEQF
abundance: .; v_gene: TRBV7-3; j_gene: TRBJ2-2; CDR3aa: ASSLAGAGELF
abundance: .; v_gene: TRBV14; j_gene: TRBJ1-2; CDR3aa: ASSQATGAAGYT
abundance: once; v_gene: TRBV6-5; j_gene: TRBJ2-4; CDR3aa: ASSSLAGENIQY
abundance: once; v_gene: TRBV11-2; j_gene: TRBJ2-1; CDR3aa: ASLLAVAVGNEQF
abundance: .; v_gene: TRBV10-3; j_gene: TRBJ1-1; CDR3aa: AIGTGWMNTEAF
abundance: once; v_gene: TRBV27; j_gene: TRBJ2-2; CDR3aa: ASKGLAGTTGELF
abundance: .; v_gene: TRBV6-5; j_gene: TRBJ2-5; CDR3aa: ASSRDRVQETQY
abundance: once; v_gene: TRBV19; j_gene: TRBJ2-7; CDR3aa: ASSSDRFAYEQY
abundance: .; v_gene: TRBV4-1; j_gene: TRBJ1-3; CDR3aa: ASSQDEWGLGNTIY
abundance: .; v_gene: TRBV9; j_gene: TRBJ1-2; CDR3aa: ASSAQAEGPSG
abundance: few; v_gene: TRBV5-1; j_gene: TRBJ2-1; CDR3aa: ASSIGGPGDEQF
abundance: .; v_gene: TRBV29-1; j_gene: TRBJ2-1; CDR3aa: SVDPYRGYEQF
abundance: .; v_gene: TRBV28; j_gene: TRBJ2-2; CDR3aa: ASWSRGTGGTGELF